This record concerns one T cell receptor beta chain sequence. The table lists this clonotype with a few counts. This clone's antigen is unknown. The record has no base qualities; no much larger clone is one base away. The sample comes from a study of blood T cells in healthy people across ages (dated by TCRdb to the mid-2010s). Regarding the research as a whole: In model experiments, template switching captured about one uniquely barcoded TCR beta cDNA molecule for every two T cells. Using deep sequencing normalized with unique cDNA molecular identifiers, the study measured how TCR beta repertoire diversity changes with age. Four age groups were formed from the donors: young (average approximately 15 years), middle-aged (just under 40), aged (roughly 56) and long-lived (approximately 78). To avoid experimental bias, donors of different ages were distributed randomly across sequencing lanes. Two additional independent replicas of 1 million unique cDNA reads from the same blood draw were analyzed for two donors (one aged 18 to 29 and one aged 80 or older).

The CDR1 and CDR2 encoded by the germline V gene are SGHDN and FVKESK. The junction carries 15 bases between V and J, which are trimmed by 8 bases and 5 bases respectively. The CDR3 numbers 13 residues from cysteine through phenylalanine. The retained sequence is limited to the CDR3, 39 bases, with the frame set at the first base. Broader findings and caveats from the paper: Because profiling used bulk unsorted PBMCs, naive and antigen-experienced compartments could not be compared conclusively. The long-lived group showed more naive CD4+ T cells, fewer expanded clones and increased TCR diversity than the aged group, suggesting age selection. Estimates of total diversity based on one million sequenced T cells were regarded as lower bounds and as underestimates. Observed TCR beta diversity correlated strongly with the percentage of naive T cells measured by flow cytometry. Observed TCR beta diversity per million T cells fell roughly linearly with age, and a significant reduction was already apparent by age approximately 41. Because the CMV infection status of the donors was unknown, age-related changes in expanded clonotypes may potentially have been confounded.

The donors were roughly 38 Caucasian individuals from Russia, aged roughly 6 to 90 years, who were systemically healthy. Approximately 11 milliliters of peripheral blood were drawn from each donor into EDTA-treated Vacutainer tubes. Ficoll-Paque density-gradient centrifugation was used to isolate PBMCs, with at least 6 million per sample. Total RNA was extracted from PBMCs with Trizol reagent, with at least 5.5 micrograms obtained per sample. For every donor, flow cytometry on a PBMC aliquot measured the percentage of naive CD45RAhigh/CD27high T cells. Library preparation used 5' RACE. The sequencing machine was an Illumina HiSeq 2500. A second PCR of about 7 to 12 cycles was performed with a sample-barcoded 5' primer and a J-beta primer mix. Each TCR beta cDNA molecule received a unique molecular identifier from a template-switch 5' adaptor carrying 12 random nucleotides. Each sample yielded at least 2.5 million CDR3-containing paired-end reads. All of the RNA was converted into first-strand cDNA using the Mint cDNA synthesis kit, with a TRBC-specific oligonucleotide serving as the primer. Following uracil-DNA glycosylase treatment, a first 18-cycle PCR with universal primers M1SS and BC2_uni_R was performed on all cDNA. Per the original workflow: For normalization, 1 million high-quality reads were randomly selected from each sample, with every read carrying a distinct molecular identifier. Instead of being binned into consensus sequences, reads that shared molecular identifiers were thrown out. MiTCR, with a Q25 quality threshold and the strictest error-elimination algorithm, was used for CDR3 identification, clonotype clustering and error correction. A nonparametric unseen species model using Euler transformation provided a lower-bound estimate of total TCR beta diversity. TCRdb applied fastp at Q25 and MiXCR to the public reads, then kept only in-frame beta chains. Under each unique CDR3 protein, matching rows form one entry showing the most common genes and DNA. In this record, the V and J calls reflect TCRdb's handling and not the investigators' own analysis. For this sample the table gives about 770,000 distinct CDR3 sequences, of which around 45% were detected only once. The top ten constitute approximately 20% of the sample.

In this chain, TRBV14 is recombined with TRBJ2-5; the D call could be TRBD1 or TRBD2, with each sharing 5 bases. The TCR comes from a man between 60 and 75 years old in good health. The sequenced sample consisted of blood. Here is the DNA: TGTGCCAGCCTCGGGACGGTAGGCGAGACCCAGTACTTC. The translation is CASLGTVGETQYF.